Following are 12 T cell receptor beta chains from one sample sequenced in a study of blood T cell repertoires in COVID-19. The protocol was immunoSEQ multiplex PCR, while the TCRdb copy is restricted to in-frame clones and leaves out a portion. The table lists about 83,000 clones, around 86% of them singletons. The sample consisted of peripheral blood. The receptors stem from an elderly man with active or convalescent COVID-19.

The chain uses TRBV5-1 and TRBJ1-1, with a weak D call TRBD1 (6 bases). Deletions cut 3 bases from V and 1 base from J, with 10 bases between. The CDR3 has 14 residues. The germline gives CDR1 SGHRS, CDR2 YFSETQ. CDR3 sequence reads: CASSSGQWNTEAFF. The CDR3 coding sequence is TGCGCCAGCAGCTCCGGACAGTGGAACACTGAAGCTTTCTTT.

This clone showed up just once. The chain carries TRBV29-1 and TRBJ1-2; 9 positions match TRBD1. Trimming removed 3 bases from V and 1 base from J; junction bases left unmatched: 9. CDR1 and CDR2 from the germline V gene are SQVTM and ANQGSEA. The CDR3 is made up of 16 amino acids. CDR3 residues: CSVEGDRERVNYGYTF. For the CDR3, the DNA is TGCAGCGTTGAGGGGGACAGGGAACGAGTTAACTATGGCTACACCTTC. Supplemented by reference TRBV29-1 and TRBJ1-2, the full variable domain reads SAVISQKPSRDICQRGTSLTIQCQVDSQVTMMFWYRQQPGQSLTLIATANQGSEATYESGFVIDKFPISRPNLTFSTLTVSNMSPEDSSIYLCSVEGDRERVNYGYTFGSGTRLTVV.

The V and J genes are TRBV5-4 and TRBJ1-2, with 9 nucleotides matching TRBD1. The germline V gene encodes CDR1 SGHNT and CDR2 YYREEE (reference sequence). With 1 base clipped from V and 5 bases from J, the junction kept 6 bases outside the gene matches. The CDR3 sequence is 15 residues long. CDR3 sequence reads: CASSLPGQGGYGYTF. The CDR3 DNA reads as TGTGCCAGCAGCTTGCCGGGACAGGGAGGGTATGGCTACACCTTC.

The rearrangement uses TRBV18 and TRBJ1-6; tentatively, D is TRBD1 (5 bases). CDR1 is KGHSH, CDR2 LQKENI, per germline. The V gene lost 6 bases and the J gene lost 10 bases, with 19 bases spanning the gap. The CDR3 covers 15 residues. CDR3 DNA: TGTGCCAGCTCTCAAGGTGGGGCTTCTGTATCACCCCTCCACTTT. Translation gives CASSQGGASVSPLHF.

V and J are TRBV29-1 and TRBJ2-1; TRBD1 might be the D (6 bases). Germline V gene data show CDR1 as SQVTM and CDR2 as ANQGSEA. The CDR3 has 14 amino acids. The V end was cut by 6 bases, the J end by 1 base, with 13 bases between. The CDR3 DNA is TGCAGCGTCCAGGGGACGGGGTCCTACAATGAGCAGTTCTTC. Amino acids: CSVQGTGSYNEQFF.

V gene TRBV19 combines with J gene TRBJ1-4; D gene uncertain. V dropped 6 bases and J dropped 0 bases, with 11 bases sitting between them. The V gene's germline CDR1 is LNHDA and CDR2 SQIVND (reference sequence). This CDR3 is built from 15 residues. DNA of the CDR3: TGTGCCAGTAGGAGGGCTTTTGCAACTAATGAAAAACTGTTTTTT. Residues: CASRRAFATNEKLFF. Supplemented by reference TRBV19 and TRBJ1-4, the full variable domain reads DGGITQSPKYLFRKEGQNVTLSCEQNLNHDAMYWYRQDPGQGLRLIYYSQIVNDFQKGDIAEGYSVSREKKESFPLTVTSAQKNPTAFYLCASRRAFATNEKLFFGSGTQLSVL.

The chain joins TRBV7-2 to TRBJ1-3; 7 nucleotides line up with TRBD1. Germline V gene data show CDR1 as SGHTA and CDR2 as FQGNSA. CDR3 length: 14 amino acids. Trimming at V came to 5 bases and at J to 8 bases, leaving 9 bases not matched to a gene. The CDR3 reads CASSTRQGGDTIYF. The CDR3 DNA follows: TGTGCCAGCAGCACTCGACAGGGCGGTGACACCATATATTTT.

The chain combines TRBV4-1 with TRBJ2-3; tentatively, D is TRBD2 (6 bases). Germline values: CDR1 MGHRA, CDR2 YSYEKL. Trimming took off 1 base at V and 3 bases at J, with 11 bases between the two ends. The CDR3 is made up of 15 amino acids. CDR3 DNA: TGCGCCAGCAGCCAAGTCCGCGCGGGGACAGATACGCAGTATTTT. Protein sequence: CASSQVRAGTDTQYF.

V is TRBV5-1 and J is TRBJ2-6; perhaps TRBD1 as D (6 bases). Trimming cost V 2 bases and J 0 bases, with 12 bases left between them. The CDR3 runs 17 residues. Germline-derived CDR1 and CDR2 are SGHRS and YFSETQ. The CDR3 here is CASSLFQGSSGANVLTF. The CDR3 nucleotides read TGCGCCAGCAGCTTATTTCAGGGGAGCTCTGGGGCCAACGTCCTGACTTTC.

J is TRBJ1-4 and V is TRBV7-2; the D gene is possibly TRBD1 (6 bases). Trimming removed 4 bases from V and 7 bases from J, with 16 bases in between. The CDR3 runs to 15 residues. Germline CDR1 reads SGHTA; CDR2 reads FQGNSA. The CDR3 sequence: CASSSRTAEFEKLFF. The CDR3 DNA reads as TGTGCCAGCAGCTCGAGGACAGCTGAGTTTGAAAAACTGTTTTTT. Full variable domain (missing parts from reference TRBV7-2 and TRBJ1-4): GAGVSQSPSNKVTEKGKDVELRCDPISGHTALYWYRQSLGQGLEFLIYFQGNSAPDKSGLPSDRFSAERTGGSVSTLTIQRTQQEDSAVYLCASSSRTAEFEKLFFGSGTQLSVL.

This clone occurred once. The CDR3 nucleotides are TGTGCCAGCAGCCGGGACAGGGTGGGTGGCTACACCTTC. It yields the protein CASSRDRVGGYTF. V gene TRBV6-5 combines with J gene TRBJ1-2; TRBD1 agrees at 9 bases. The V gene end was trimmed by 6 bases and the J gene end by 7 bases; junction bases not matched to a gene: 6. Germline CDR1 and CDR2: MNHEY and SVGAGI. CDR3 length equals 13 residues.

The gene calls are TRBV7-9 and TRBJ1-4, with D possibly matching TRBD1 (6 bases). This CDR3 contains 13 residues. Trimming cost V 7 bases and J 8 bases, with 14 bases left between them. Germline V CDR1 and CDR2: SEHNR, FQNEAQ (reference sequence). The CDR3 reads CASKTGLREKLFF. The CDR3 region has the DNA TGTGCCAGCAAAACAGGGTTACGGGAAAAACTGTTTTTT. The whole variable domain, filled in from reference TRBV7-9 and TRBJ1-4, reads DTGVSQNPRHKITKRGQNVTFRCDPISEHNRLYWYRQTLGQGPEFLTYFQNEAQLEKSRLLSDRFSAERPKGSFSTLEIQRTEQGDSAMYLCASKTGLREKLFFGSGTQLSVL.